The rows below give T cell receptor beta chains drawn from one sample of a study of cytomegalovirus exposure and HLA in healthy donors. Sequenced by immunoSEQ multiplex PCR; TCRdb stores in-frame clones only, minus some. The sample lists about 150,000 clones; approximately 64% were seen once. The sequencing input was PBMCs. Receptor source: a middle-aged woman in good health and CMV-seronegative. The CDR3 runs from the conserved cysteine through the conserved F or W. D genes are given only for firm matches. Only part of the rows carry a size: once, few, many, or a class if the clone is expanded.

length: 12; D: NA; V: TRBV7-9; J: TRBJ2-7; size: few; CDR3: CASSSFNYEQYF; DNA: TGTGCCAGCAGCTCCTTTAACTACGAGCAGTACTTC
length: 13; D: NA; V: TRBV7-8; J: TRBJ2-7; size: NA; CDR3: CASSVYQGYEQYF; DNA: TGTGCCAGCAGCGTCTATCAGGGCTACGAGCAGTACTTC
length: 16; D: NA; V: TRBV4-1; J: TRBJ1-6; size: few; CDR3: CASSQPLRGPNSPLHF; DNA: TGCGCCAGCAGCCAACCCCTCAGGGGCCCTAATTCACCCCTCCACTTT
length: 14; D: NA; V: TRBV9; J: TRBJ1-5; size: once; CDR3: CASSPGGTQQPQHF; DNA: TGTGCCAGCAGCCCCGGAGGGACTCAACAGCCCCAGCATTTT
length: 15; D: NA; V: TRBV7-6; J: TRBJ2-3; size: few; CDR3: CASSFTGASTDTQYF; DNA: TGTGCCAGCAGCTTTACCGGAGCTAGCACAGATACGCAGTATTTT
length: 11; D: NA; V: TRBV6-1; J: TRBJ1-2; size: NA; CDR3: CASRGEGSCTF; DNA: TGTGCCAGCAGAGGGGAAGGGTCTTGCACCTTC
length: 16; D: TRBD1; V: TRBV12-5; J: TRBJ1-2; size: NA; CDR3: CASGLVLGQEIGGYTF; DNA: TGTGCTAGTGGTTTGGTACTGGGACAGGAAATAGGCGGCTACACCTTC
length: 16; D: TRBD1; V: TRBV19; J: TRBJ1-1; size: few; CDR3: CASSKAGTGGNTEAFF; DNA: TGTGCCAGTAGTAAGGCCGGGACAGGGGGGAACACTGAAGCTTTCTTT
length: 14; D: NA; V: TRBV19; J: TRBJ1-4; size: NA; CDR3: CASGSQGPHEKLFF; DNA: TGTGCCAGTGGGTCACAGGGCCCTCATGAAAAACTGTTTTTT
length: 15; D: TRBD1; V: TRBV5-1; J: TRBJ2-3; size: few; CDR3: CASSLDRGLGDTQYF; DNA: TGCGCCAGCAGCTTAGACAGGGGATTAGGAGATACGCAGTATTTT
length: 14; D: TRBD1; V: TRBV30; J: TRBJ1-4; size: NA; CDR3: CAWSLIRGESKLFF; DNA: TGTGCCTGGAGTCTGATCAGGGGGGAGTCAAAACTGTTTTTT
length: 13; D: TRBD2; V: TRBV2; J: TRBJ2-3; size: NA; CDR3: CAGGVGETDTQYF; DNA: TGTGCCGGGGGGGTTGGCGAAACAGATACGCAGTATTTT
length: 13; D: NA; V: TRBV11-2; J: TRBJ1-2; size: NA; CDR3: CASRRGGQDGYTF; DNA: TGTGCCAGCAGGCGGGGGGGTCAGGATGGCTACACCTTC
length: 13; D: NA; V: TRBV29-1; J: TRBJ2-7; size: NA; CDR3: CSVEIPTGVEQYF; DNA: TGCAGCGTTGAAATCCCGACCGGGGTCGAGCAGTACTTC
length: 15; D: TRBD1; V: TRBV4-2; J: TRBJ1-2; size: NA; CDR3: CASSQDEQGAGSGTF; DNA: TGTGCCAGCAGCCAAGATGAGCAGGGGGCCGGATCTGGTACCTTC
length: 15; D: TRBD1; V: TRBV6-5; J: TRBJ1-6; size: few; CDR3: CASSYSGQGNSPLHF; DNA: TGTGCCAGCAGTTACTCGGGACAGGGGAATTCACCCCTCCACTTT
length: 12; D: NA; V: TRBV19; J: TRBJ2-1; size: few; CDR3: CASSMVTGHQFF; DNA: TGTGCCAGTAGTATGGTAACGGGACACCAGTTCTTC
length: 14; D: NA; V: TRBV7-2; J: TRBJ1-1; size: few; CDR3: CASRRGTEDTEAFF; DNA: TGTGCCAGCAGAAGAGGAACCGAGGACACTGAAGCTTTCTTT
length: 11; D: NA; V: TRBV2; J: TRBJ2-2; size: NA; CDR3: CASSGAGELFF; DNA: TGTGCCAGCAGTGGCGCCGGGGAGCTGTTTTTT
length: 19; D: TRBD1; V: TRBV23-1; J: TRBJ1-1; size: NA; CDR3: CASAERGQGEYYEGTEAFF; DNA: TGCGCCAGCGCCGAACGGGGACAGGGCGAATATTATGAAGGCACTGAAGCTTTCTTT
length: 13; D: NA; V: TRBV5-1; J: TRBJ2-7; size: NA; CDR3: CASSPDSSYEQYF; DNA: TGCGCCAGCAGCCCGGACAGCTCCTACGAGCAGTACTTC
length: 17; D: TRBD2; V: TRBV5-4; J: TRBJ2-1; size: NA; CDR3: CASSLGVLAGGQLEQFF; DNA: TGTGCCAGCAGCTTGGGGGTCCTAGCGGGGGGGCAGTTGGAGCAGTTCTTC
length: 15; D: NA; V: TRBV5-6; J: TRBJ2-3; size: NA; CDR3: CASSLDVGGTDTQYF; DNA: TGTGCCAGCAGCTTGGACGTAGGGGGCACAGATACGCAGTATTTT
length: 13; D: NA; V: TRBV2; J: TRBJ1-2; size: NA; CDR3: CASSLKQGHGYTF; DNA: TGTGCCAGCAGCCTGAAACAGGGTCATGGCTACACCTTC
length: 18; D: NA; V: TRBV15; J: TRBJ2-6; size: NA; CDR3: CATSRPGYTRTGANVLTF; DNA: TGTGCCACCAGCAGACCCGGTTATACCCGGACAGGGGCCAACGTCCTGACTTTC
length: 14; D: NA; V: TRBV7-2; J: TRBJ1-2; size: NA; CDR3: CASRGFMADYGYTF; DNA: TGTGCCAGCAGGGGTTTTATGGCGGACTATGGCTACACCTTC
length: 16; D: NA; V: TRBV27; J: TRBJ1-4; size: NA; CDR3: CASSSHGRTSNEKLFF; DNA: TGTGCCAGCAGCTCTCATGGACGGACTTCTAATGAAAAACTGTTTTTT
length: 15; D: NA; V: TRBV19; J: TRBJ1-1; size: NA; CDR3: CASSMATGLNTEAFF; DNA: TGTGCCAGTAGTATGGCTACAGGGTTGAACACTGAAGCTTTCTTT
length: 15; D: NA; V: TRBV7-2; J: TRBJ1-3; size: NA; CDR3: CASSFGTRFGNTIYF; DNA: TGTGCCAGCAGCTTTGGCACGAGGTTTGGAAACACCATATATTTT
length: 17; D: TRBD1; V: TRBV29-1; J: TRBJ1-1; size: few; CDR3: CSVTGKRNWTGGREAFF; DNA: TGCAGCGTAACAGGGAAGAGAAACTGGACAGGGGGCAGGGAAGCTTTCTTT
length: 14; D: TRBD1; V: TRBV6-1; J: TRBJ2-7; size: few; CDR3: CASSERTGSYEQYF; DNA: TGTGCCAGCAGTGAACGGACAGGGTCCTACGAGCAGTACTTC
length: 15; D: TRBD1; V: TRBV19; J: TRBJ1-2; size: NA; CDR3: CASRTGTGDNYGYTF; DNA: TGTGCCAGTAGGACCGGGACAGGGGATAACTATGGCTACACCTTC
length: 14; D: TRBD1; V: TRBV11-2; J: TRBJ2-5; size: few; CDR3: CASSRPIGGETQYF; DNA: TGTGCCAGCAGCCGCCCGATAGGGGGCGAGACCCAGTACTTC
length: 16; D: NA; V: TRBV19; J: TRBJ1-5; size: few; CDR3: CASSTIRDTLNQPQHF; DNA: TGTGCCAGTAGTACCATCCGGGACACGTTAAATCAGCCCCAGCATTTT
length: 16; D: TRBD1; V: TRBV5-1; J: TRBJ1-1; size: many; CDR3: CASSPGGTGDFGQAFF; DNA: TGCGCCAGCAGCCCCGGGGGGACAGGGGATTTCGGGCAAGCTTTCTTT
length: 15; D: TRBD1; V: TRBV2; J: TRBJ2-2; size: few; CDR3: CASRGTGADTGELFF; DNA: TGTGCCAGCAGGGGGACAGGGGCGGACACCGGGGAGCTGTTTTTT
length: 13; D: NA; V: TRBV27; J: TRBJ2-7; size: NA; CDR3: CASSWAGSYEQYF; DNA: TGTGCCAGCAGTTGGGCAGGGTCCTACGAGCAGTACTTC
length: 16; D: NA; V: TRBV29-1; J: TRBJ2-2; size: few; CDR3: CSVRWEGQGSTGELFF; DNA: TGCAGCGTCCGCTGGGAAGGGCAGGGGTCCACCGGGGAGCTGTTTTTT
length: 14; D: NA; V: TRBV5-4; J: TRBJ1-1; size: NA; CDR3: CASSGGHRDTEAFF; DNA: TGTGCCAGCAGCGGGGGACACAGAGACACTGAAGCTTTCTTT
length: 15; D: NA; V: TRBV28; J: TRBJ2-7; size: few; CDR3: CASSSSQTGLYEQYF; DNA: TGTGCCAGCAGTTCCTCGCAGACAGGCCTCTACGAGCAGTACTTC
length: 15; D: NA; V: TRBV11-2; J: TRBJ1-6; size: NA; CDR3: CASSLGRGPGSPLHF; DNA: TGTGCCAGCAGCCTCGGGCGGGGACCGGGTTCACCCCTCCACTTT
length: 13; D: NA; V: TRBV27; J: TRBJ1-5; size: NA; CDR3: CASSLGPYQPQHF; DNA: TGTGCCAGCAGTCTTGGGCCCTATCAGCCCCAGCATTTT
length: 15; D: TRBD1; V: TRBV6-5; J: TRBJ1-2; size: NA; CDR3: CASSYSGRQGYGYTF; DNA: TGTGCCAGCAGTTACTCCGGCAGACAGGGCTATGGCTACACCTTC
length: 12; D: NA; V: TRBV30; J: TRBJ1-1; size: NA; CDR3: CAWSVGREEAFF; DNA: TGTGCCTGGAGTGTAGGCAGGGAAGAAGCTTTCTTT
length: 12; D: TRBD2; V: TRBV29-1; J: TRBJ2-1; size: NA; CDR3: CSVNPGGNEQFF; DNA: TGCAGCGTTAACCCGGGGGGAAATGAGCAGTTCTTC
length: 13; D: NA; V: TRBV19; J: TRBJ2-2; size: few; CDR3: CASSIWAERWLFF; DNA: TGTGCCAGTAGTATATGGGCCGAAAGGTGGCTGTTTTTT
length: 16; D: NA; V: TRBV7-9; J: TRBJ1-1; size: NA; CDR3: CASSFGVATRDTEAFF; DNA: TGTGCCAGCAGCTTCGGAGTGGCAACGCGAGACACTGAAGCTTTCTTT
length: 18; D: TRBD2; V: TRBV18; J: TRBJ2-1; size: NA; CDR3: CASSLGLAGGLTYNEQFF; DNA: TGTGCCAGCTCTCTCGGACTAGCGGGGGGCCTTACCTACAATGAGCAGTTCTTC
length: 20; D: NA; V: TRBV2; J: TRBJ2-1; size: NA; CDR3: CASSEAQLVNQGFPYNEQFF; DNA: TGTGCCAGCAGTGAAGCGCAGCTCGTTAACCAGGGGTTCCCCTACAATGAGCAGTTCTTC
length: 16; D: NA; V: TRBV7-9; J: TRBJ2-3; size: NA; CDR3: CASSLGRFTSTDTQYF; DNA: TGTGCCAGCAGCTTAGGCAGGTTTACTAGCACAGATACGCAGTATTTT